The sequence of this T cell receptor beta chain was determined in a study of T cell changes during pregnancy in multiple sclerosis. Only in-frame clones appear in the TCRdb table, and some are missing; sequencing was by immunoSEQ multiplex PCR. Here the sample spans 4,000 to 5,500 clones, about four fifths being singletons. The V gene end was trimmed by 0 bases and the J gene end by 0 bases; junction bases not matched to a gene: 6. The CDR3 runs to 17 residues. Germline assignment: CDR1 SGHVS and CDR2 FQNEAQ. This clone has only one observation. V and J are TRBV7-8 and TRBJ2-3, with TRBD2 matching 7 bases. This clonotype originated in a female donor in good health, enrolled as a control in a pregnancy study. The sample was CD8+ T cells from peripheral blood mononuclear cells, taken in the second trimester of pregnancy. The CDR3 spells CASSLAQLAPSTDTQYF. In nucleotides, the CDR3 is TGTGCCAGCAGCTTAGCGCAACTAGCGCCAAGCACAGATACGCAGTATTTT.